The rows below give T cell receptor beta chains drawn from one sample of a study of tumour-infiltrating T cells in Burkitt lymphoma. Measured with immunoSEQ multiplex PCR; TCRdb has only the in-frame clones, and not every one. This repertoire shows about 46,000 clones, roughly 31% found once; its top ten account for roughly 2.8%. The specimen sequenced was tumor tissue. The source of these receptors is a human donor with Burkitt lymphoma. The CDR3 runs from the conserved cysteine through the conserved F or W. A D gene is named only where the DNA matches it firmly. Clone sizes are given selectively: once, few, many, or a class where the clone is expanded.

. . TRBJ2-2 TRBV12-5 TGTGCTAGTGGGCGGGGTACGACGAACACCGGGGAGCTGTTTTTT CASGRGTTNTGELFF
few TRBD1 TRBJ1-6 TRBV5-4 TGTGCCAGCAGCTGGGACAGTCTTAATTCACCCCTCCACTTT CASSWDSLNSPLHF
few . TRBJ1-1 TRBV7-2 TGTGCCAGCAGCTCCCGGGCTGATCGGTTTAACACTGAAGCTTTCTTT CASSSRADRFNTEAFF
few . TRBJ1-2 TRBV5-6 TGTGCCAGCAGCCTACGTAACTATGGCTACACCTTC CASSLRNYGYTF
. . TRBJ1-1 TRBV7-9 TGTGCCAGCAGCTTGACTGGGGGCACTGAAGCTTTCTTT CASSLTGGTEAFF
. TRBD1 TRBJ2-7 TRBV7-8 TGTGCCAGCAGCTCTCGGACAGGGTCCTACGAGCAGTACTTC CASSSRTGSYEQYF
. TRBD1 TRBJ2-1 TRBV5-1 TGCGCCAGCAGCCCTGGAGGGACAGGGGTAAATGAGCAGTTCTTC CASSPGGTGVNEQFF
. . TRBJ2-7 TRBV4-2 TGTGCCAGCAGCCAAGTCCCCGAGCCCTACGAGCAGTACTTC CASSQVPEPYEQYF
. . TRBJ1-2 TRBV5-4 TGTGCCAGCAGCTTGGGGCCTACAGATAACTATGGCTACACCTTC CASSLGPTDNYGYTF
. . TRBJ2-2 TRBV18 TGTGCCAGCTCATCACAGGTCCCTAGGACCGGGGAGCTGTTTTTT CASSSQVPRTGELFF
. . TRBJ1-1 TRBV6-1 TGTGCCAGCAGTGAATTGTCTTGGCAGATGAACACTGAAGCTTTCTTT CASSELSWQMNTEAFF
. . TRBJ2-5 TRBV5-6 TGTGCCAGCAGCTGGGGGGGGAGACAGGGAGGAGAGACCCAGTACTTC CASSWGGRQGGETQYF
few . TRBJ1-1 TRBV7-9 TGTGCCAGCAGCTTAGATGGCGGGAACACTGAAGCTTTCTTT CASSLDGGNTEAFF
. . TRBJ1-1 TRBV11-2 TGTGCCAGCAGCTTAGATCCCCCCAGGGCGAACACTGAAGCTTTCTTT CASSLDPPRANTEAFF
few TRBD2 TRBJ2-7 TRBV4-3 TGCGCCAGCAGCCTTGGCGGGGGGCACGCCTACGAGCAGTACTTC CASSLGGGHAYEQYF
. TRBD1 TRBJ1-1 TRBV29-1 TGCAGCGTAACGACAGGGGCGTGGAACACTGAAGCTTTCTTT CSVTTGAWNTEAFF
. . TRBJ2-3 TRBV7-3 TGTGCCAGCAGCTTAAGTGGCTACTCCACAGATACGCAGTATTTT CASSLSGYSTDTQYF
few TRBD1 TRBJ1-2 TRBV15 TGTGCCACCAGCAGAGATTCCGGGACAGGGCATGGCTACACCTTC CATSRDSGTGHGYTF
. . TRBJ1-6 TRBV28 TGTGCCAGCAGTTTCTTCAGGGGCAAGGGGGATTCACCCCTCCACTTT CASSFFRGKGDSPLHF
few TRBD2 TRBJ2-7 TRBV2 TGTGCCAGCTTCAGACTAGCGGGGAACTACGAGCAGTACTTC CASFRLAGNYEQYF
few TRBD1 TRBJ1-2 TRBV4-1 TGCGCCAGCAGCCAAGCCAGGAGGACAGGGGAAGCTGACTCTTATGGCTACACCTTC CASSQARRTGEADSYGYTF
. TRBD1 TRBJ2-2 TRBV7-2 TGTGCCAGCAGCTTGACAGGGAGTCCCGCCGGGGAGCTGTTTTTT CASSLTGSPAGELFF
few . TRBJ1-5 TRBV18 TGTGCCAGCTCAATAACAGGCGGACAGCCCCAGCATTTT CASSITGGQPQHF
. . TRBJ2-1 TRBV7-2 TGTGCCAGCAGCTTCTGGGCTACGAATGAGCAGTTCTTC CASSFWATNEQFF
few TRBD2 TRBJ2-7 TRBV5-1 TGCGCCAGCAGCTTGGCCGCGGGGGTTTACGAGCAGTACTTC CASSLAAGVYEQYF
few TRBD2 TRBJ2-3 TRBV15 TGTGCCACCAGCAGGCGGGGGGGCTGGACAGATACGCAGTATTTT CATSRRGGWTDTQYF
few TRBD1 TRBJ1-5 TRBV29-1 TGCAGCGCCAGGGACAGCAACTATCAGCCCCAGCATTTT CSARDSNYQPQHF
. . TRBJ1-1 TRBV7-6 TGTGCCAGCAGCTTAGGATGGGGTGCTGAAGCTTTCTTT CASSLGWGAEAFF
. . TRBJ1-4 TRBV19 TGTGCCAGTAGACTAGGGGGAAGGACTGAAAAACTGTTTTTT CASRLGGRTEKLFF
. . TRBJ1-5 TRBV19 TGTGCCAGCCAGAGGGCTTTCGTCGGGGTAGGTAGCAATCAGCCCCAGCATTTT CASQRAFVGVGSNQPQHF
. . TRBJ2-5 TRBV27 TGTGCCAGCAGTTCACCTACATGGGAGACCCAGTACTTC CASSSPTWETQYF
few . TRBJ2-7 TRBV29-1 TGCAGCGTTGCGACTACGGGTTACGAGCAGTACTTC CSVATTGYEQYF
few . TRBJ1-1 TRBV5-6 TGTGCCAGCAGCCCTCCCCGGCAGACCATGAACACTGAAGCTTTCTTT CASSPPRQTMNTEAFF
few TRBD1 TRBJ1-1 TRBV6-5 TGTGCCAGCAGTCGCCTCGGGACAGGGAATGAAGCTTTCTTT CASSRLGTGNEAFF
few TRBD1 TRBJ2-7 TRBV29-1 TGCAGCGCATCTGGACAGGAAGGAACCTACGAGCAGTACTTC CSASGQEGTYEQYF
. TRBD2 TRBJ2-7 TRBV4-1 TGCGCCAGCAGCCAAGACCGGGCGGGGGTCTACGAGCAGTACTTC CASSQDRAGVYEQYF
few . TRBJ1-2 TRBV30 TGTGCCTGGAGACTGGGGGCCTATGGCTACACCTTC CAWRLGAYGYTF
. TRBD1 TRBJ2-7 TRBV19 TGTGCCAGTAGCACCGGACAGGGGGTGTTCGAGCAGTACTTC CASSTGQGVFEQYF
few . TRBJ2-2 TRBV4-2 TGTGCCAGCAGCCAAGTGGGTTCTGCCGGGGAGCTGTTTTTT CASSQVGSAGELFF
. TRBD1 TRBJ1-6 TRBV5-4 TGTGCCAGCAGCTTGCCCGGGGGACAGGATTCACCCCTCCACTTT CASSLPGGQDSPLHF
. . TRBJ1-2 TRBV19 TGTGCCAGTAGTCTACAGCGTTCCTATGGCTACACCTTC CASSLQRSYGYTF
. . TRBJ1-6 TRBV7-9 TGTGCCAGCAGCTTGGAAACACGGAATTCACCCCTCCACTTT CASSLETRNSPLHF
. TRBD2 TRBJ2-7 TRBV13 TGTGCCAGCAGCTTTGAAGCGGGGGGGCCCGAGCAGTACTTC CASSFEAGGPEQYF
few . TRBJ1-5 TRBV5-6 TGTGCCAGCAGCTTGGGTCGATGGAATAGCAATCAGCCCCAGCATTTT CASSLGRWNSNQPQHF
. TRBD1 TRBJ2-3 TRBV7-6 TGTGCCAGCAGCTTCACGGGACAGGGCACAGATACGCAGTATTTT CASSFTGQGTDTQYF
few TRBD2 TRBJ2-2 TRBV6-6 TGTGCCACCGGGCTCGGCGGGGGTTCCGGGGAGCTGTTTTTT CATGLGGGSGELFF
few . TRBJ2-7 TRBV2 TGTGCCAGCAGTGTCGACTCAACCTTCTCCTACGAGCAGTACTTC CASSVDSTFSYEQYF
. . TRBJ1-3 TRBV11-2 TGTGCCAGCAGCCTCTATCAAAACACCATATATTTT CASSLYQNTIYF
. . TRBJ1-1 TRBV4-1 TGCGCCAGCAGCCTTCCGGGACATATGAACACTGAAGCTTTCTTT CASSLPGHMNTEAFF
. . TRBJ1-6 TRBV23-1 TGCGCCAGCAGTCAATCACGGCAGGGAAATTCACCCCTCCACTTT CASSQSRQGNSPLHF
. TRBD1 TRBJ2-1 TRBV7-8 TGTGCCAGCAGACCAGCAGTCTGGGACAGAAAAAACAATGAGCAGTTCTTC CASRPAVWDRKNNEQFF
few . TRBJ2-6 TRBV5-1 TGCGCCAGCAGCTTTAGCGGTGGGGCCAACGTCCTGACTTTC CASSFSGGANVLTF
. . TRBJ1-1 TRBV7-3 TGTGCCAGCAGCTTAAGGGGTAGGCAGGCTGGGAACACTGAAGCTTTCTTT CASSLRGRQAGNTEAFF
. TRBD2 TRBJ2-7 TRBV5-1 TGCGCCAGCAGCTTGGGTAGCCCGGGAGGCGAGCAGTACTTC CASSLGSPGGEQYF
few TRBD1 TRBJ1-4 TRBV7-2 TGTGCCAGCAGCCTGCAATCCGGGACAGGTGGGGAAAAACTGTTTTTT CASSLQSGTGGEKLFF